The 18 T cell receptor beta chains below all came from one sample that was sequenced in a study of OX40 agonist ivuxolimab in advanced cancers. Generated by immunoSEQ multiplex PCR, the TCRdb table keeps only in-frame clones and is missing some. The sample lists 45,000 to 65,000 clones; 70% to 90% were seen once. Specimen: CD4+ or CD8+ T cells sorted from blood, collected in a trial of the OX40 agonist ivuxolimab. All receptors come from an adult with an advanced solid tumor such as melanoma, head and neck, liver or kidney cancer.

V usage is TRBV30 and J usage is TRBJ1-2; tentatively, D is TRBD1 (6 bases). In germline, CDR1 is GTSNPN, CDR2 SVGIG (reference sequence). Trimming stripped 4 bases from V and 1 base from J, with 16 bases between. The CDR3 is made up of 15 amino acids. The CDR3 coding sequence is TGTGCCTGGAACCCACTTGGGACACTTAACTATGGCTACACCTTC. This sequence encodes CAWNPLGTLNYGYTF.

The gene calls are TRBV30 and TRBJ2-7; 7 nucleotides match TRBD1. The CDR3 extends over 15 amino acids. V was clipped by 4 bases and J by 1 base; unmatched bases: 10. The germline CDR1 and CDR2 sequences are GTSNPN and SVGIG (reference sequence). The CDR3 DNA reads as TGTGCCTGGACAACCGGGACAGTCTCTTCCTACGAGCAGTACTTC. Amino acids: CAWTTGTVSSYEQYF.

This clone was seen a handful of times. The V and J genes are TRBV4-3 and TRBJ2-7; D may match TRBD1 or TRBD2 (5 bases each). CDR3 size: 16 residues. V dropped 0 bases and J dropped 1 base, with 13 bases sitting between them. The V gene's germline CDR1 is LGHNA and CDR2 YSLEER. CDR3 coding DNA: TGCGCCAGCAGCCAAGATTGGGAGACAGCGTCCTACGAGCAGTACTTC. Translation gives CASSQDWETASYEQYF.

The rearrangement joins TRBV29-1 to TRBJ1-2, with TRBD1 as a possible D gene (6 bases). CDR3 length: 15 amino acids. The V gene's germline CDR1 is SQVTM and CDR2 ANQGSEA. V lost 0 bases to trimming and J lost 1 base, with 12 bases between them. In DNA, the CDR3 is TGCAGCGTTGAAGATTGGGGGGCGCTTAACTATGGCTACACCTTC. As protein: CSVEDWGALNYGYTF.

The rearrangement joins TRBV5-1 to TRBJ1-1; no clear D gene. CDR3 length equals 15 residues. Trimming stripped 0 bases from V and 1 base from J, with 10 bases between. Germline-derived CDR1 and CDR2 are SGHRS and YFSETQ. In DNA form, the CDR3 reads TGCGCCAGCAGCTTGGCCGGGCAGCCGAACACTGAAGCTTTCTTT. Translation: CASSLAGQPNTEAFF.

The chain recombines TRBV7-9 with TRBJ2-1; maybe TRBD1 (5 bases). The germline CDR1 and CDR2 sequences are SEHNR and FQNEAQ (reference sequence). The CDR3 is 15 amino acids. Trimming shortened V by 3 bases and J by 4 bases, and 13 bases separated the two germline ends. The CDR3 loop reads CASSLSAGRYNEQFF. In DNA form, the CDR3 reads TGTGCCAGCAGCTTGAGTGCAGGGCGGTACAATGAGCAGTTCTTC.

CDR3 sequence: CASSKGLAGGNEQFF. Here the CDR3 DNA reads TGTGCCAGCAGCAAGGGACTAGCGGGGGGAAATGAGCAGTTCTTC. J is TRBJ2-1 and V is TRBV11-1, with TRBD2 matching over 15 bases. The V gene's germline CDR1 is SGHAT and CDR2 FQDESV (reference sequence). With V trimmed by 5 bases and J by 7 bases, 3 bases remained unmatched. The CDR3 extends over 15 amino acids.

This clone showed up just once. The chain has TRBV18 and TRBJ2-7; unclear D gene. The CDR3 covers 12 residues. Germline V gives CDR1 KGHSH, CDR2 LQKENI. Trimming left V 6 bases short and J 2 bases short, with 8 bases between. The CDR3 protein is CASSTEAYEQYF. DNA of the CDR3: TGTGCCAGCTCTACAGAGGCCTACGAGCAGTACTTC.

This clone was seen only once. The chain combines TRBV5-6 with TRBJ1-5; perhaps TRBD1 as D (5 bases). The germline V and J ends were trimmed by 4 bases and 2 bases, with 10 bases remaining between them. This CDR3 is 14 amino acids long. Germline CDR1 SGHDT, CDR2 YYEEEE. This CDR3 is CASSPGYGNQPQHF. CDR3 bases: TGTGCCAGCAGCCCAGGGTACGGCAATCAGCCCCAGCATTTT.

This sequence joins TRBV5-4 and TRBJ2-5; weak D call: TRBD2 (6 bases). The CDR3 has 14 amino acids. V was shortened by 6 bases and J by 0 bases, with 12 bases between the two germline ends. Germline V gene lookup returns CDR1 SGHNT and CDR2 YYREEE (reference sequence). CDR3 in amino acids: CASTTRGYQETQYF. The CDR3 nucleotides are TGTGCCAGCACCACGCGGGGATACCAAGAGACCCAGTACTTC.

The gene calls are TRBV6-5 and TRBJ2-2; possibly TRBD1 for D (5 bases). The CDR3 totals 15 residues. Germline assignment: CDR1 MNHEY and CDR2 SVGAGI. Trimming removed 5 bases at V and 5 bases at J, with 15 bases between. CDR3 DNA sequence: TGTGCCAGCAGTCGAGACAGTTTCGGGACCGGGGAGCTGTTTTTT. This codes for CASSRDSFGTGELFF.

This clone was counted between two and nine times. CDR3: CASSSHLVGTDTQYF. The CDR3 nucleotides are TGTGCCAGCAGCTCACACCTCGTTGGCACAGATACGCAGTATTTT. V and J are TRBV5-6 and TRBJ2-3; D is undetermined. The V gene's germline CDR1 is SGHDT and CDR2 YYEEEE. Deletions cut 3 bases from V and 1 base from J, with 12 bases between. The CDR3 has 15 residues. Filled out from reference TRBV5-6 and TRBJ2-3, the complete variable domain reads DAGVTQSPTHLIKTRGQQVTLRCSPKSGHDTVSWYQQALGQGPQFIFQYYEEEERQRGNFPDRFSGHQFPNYSSELNVNALLLGDSALYLCASSSHLVGTDTQYFGPGTRLTVL.

This clone was recorded once. The chain uses TRBV10-1 and TRBJ2-1; 10 bases agree with TRBD1. The CDR3 is 13 residues long. The germline CDR1 and CDR2 sequences are WNHNN and SYGVQD (reference sequence). Germline trimming cut 7 bases from V and 8 bases from J; bases unmatched to any gene: 5. CDR3 amino acids: CASKGQGRDEQFF. The CDR3 DNA follows: TGCGCCAGCAAGGGACAGGGGAGGGATGAGCAGTTCTTC.

The chain combines TRBV29-1 with TRBJ2-1; TRBD2 matches at 11 bases. Germline lookup yields CDR1 SQVTM and CDR2 ANQGSEA. V lost 2 bases to trimming and J lost 8 bases; unmatched junction nucleotides: 5. CDR3 length equals 14 residues. CDR3: CSVELAGGYYEQFF. CDR3 sequence (DNA): TGCAGCGTTGAACTAGCGGGGGGATATTATGAGCAGTTCTTC.

V gene TRBV6-5 combines with J gene TRBJ1-1, with D hard to call. CDR1 is MNHEY, CDR2 SVGAGI, per germline. The CDR3 has 14 residues. Trimming pared 2 bases from V and 4 bases from J, leaving 11 bases between. CDR3 loop: CASSYILGGTEAFF. Here the CDR3 DNA reads TGTGCCAGCAGTTACATTCTGGGCGGCACTGAAGCTTTCTTT.

The chain carries TRBV10-2 and TRBJ2-7; no clear D. Germline V CDR1 and CDR2: WSHSY, SAAADI. V was cut by 8 bases and J by 5 bases, with 10 bases left in between. The CDR3 is 11 residues long. The CDR3 nucleotides are TGCGCCAGCCGGGCAGGTGACGAGCAGTACTTC. Translating it yields CASRAGDEQYF.

This chain connects TRBV10-3 to TRBJ2-7; 9 bases align to TRBD1. With V trimmed by 4 bases and J by 3 bases, 4 bases remained unmatched. CDR1 is ENHRY, CDR2 SYGVKD, per germline. CDR3 length: 14 amino acids. The CDR3 region is CAISAPGQGYEQYF. For the CDR3, the DNA is TGTGCCATCAGTGCCCCGGGACAGGGCTACGAGCAGTACTTC.

The chain is built from TRBV29-1 and TRBJ2-1, with D hard to call. The CDR3 loop spans 14 amino acids. Trimming removed 0 bases at V and 6 bases at J, with 12 bases between. Germline V CDR1 and CDR2: SQVTM, ANQGSEA. The CDR3 DNA is TGCAGCGTTGAAGAACTCTCTAGGCCCAATGAGCAGTTCTTC. It encodes CSVEELSRPNEQFF.